The 26 T cell receptor beta chains below were found in one sample sequenced in a study of blood T cell repertoires in COVID-19. Clones were sequenced by immunoSEQ multiplex PCR, and TCRdb holds only the in-frame ones, with some missing. The sample carries roughly 200,000 clones, nearly 90% recorded once. Sequenced material: peripheral blood. Receptor source: a woman aged 18-30 years who had recovered from COVID-19.

The rearrangement uses TRBV19 and TRBJ1-2; D gene ambiguous. The CDR3 extends over 14 amino acids. The V gene lost 2 bases and the J gene lost 6 bases, with 13 bases spanning the gap. Looked up from germline, CDR1 is LNHDA and CDR2 is SQIVND (reference sequence). Here the CDR3 reads CASSIRLGSHGYTF. The CDR3 DNA is TGTGCCAGTAGTATACGTCTGGGTAGCCATGGCTACACCTTC. Using reference TRBV19 and TRBJ1-2 for the parts outside the CDR3, the full variable domain is DGGITQSPKYLFRKEGQNVTLSCEQNLNHDAMYWYRQDPGQGLRLIYYSQIVNDFQKGDIAEGYSVSREKKESFPLTVTSAQKNPTAFYLCASSIRLGSHGYTFGSGTRLTVV.

The rearrangement links TRBV15 to TRBJ1-5; D remains unclear. The ends were cut back, 3 bases at V and 1 base at J, with 10 bases in the middle. The CDR3 loop spans 15 amino acids. Germline V CDR1 and CDR2: LNHNV, YYDKDF (reference sequence). CDR3 loop: CATSSPQMSNQPQHF. CDR3 nucleotide sequence: TGTGCCACCAGCAGCCCCCAGATGAGCAATCAGCCCCAGCATTTT.

This chain joins TRBV19 and TRBJ1-3; TRBD1 matches at 7 bases. The CDR3 is made up of 14 amino acids. The V segment lost 5 bases and the J segment 8 bases; nucleotides outside the gene matches: 9. Germline V gives CDR1 LNHDA, CDR2 SQIVND (reference sequence). The chain's CDR3 is CASSAGTEGDTIYF. The CDR3 nucleotides are TGTGCCAGTAGTGCCGGGACAGAAGGAGACACCATATATTTT.

This clone was observed a few times. This chain uses TRBV10-1 with TRBJ2-1; 15 bases fit TRBD2. The length of the CDR3 is 17 residues. J lost 2 bases, V lost 3 bases, and 2 bases had no gene match. The germline V gene encodes CDR1 WNHNN and CDR2 SYGVQD (reference sequence). DNA of the CDR3: TGCGCCAGCAGTGATTGGACTAGCGGGAGGGCCTACAATGAGCAGTTCTTC. It codes for CASSDWTSGRAYNEQFF.

This clone was counted between two and nine times. The CDR3 loop reads CASSKLAESYEQYF. The CDR3 DNA is TGTGCCAGCAGTAAATTAGCGGAGTCCTACGAGCAGTACTTC. The chain couples TRBV27 to TRBJ2-7; a possible D gene is TRBD2 (6 bases). With 5 bases removed from V and 1 base from J, the gap between germline ends came to 12 bases. The CDR3 is 14 amino acids. Germline CDR1 is MNHEY and CDR2 is SMNVEV (reference sequence).

This chain joins TRBV9 and TRBJ1-1; D possibly corresponds to TRBD1 (6 bases). V shed 4 bases and J shed 8 bases, with 12 bases lying between them. The CDR3 covers 12 residues. Per the germline V gene, CDR1 is SGDLS and CDR2 is YYNGEE. The CDR3 DNA reads TGTGCCAGCAGCCCCGGGACACCAGAAGCTTTCTTT. This codes for CASSPGTPEAFF.

The V gene is TRBV21-1, the J gene TRBJ2-5; the table's TRBD2 call for D was not verified on the DNA. TRBV21-1 is deemed a pseudogene. The length of the CDR3 is 16 residues. In DNA form, the CDR3 reads TGTGCCAGCAGCAAAGGATTGGTAAAGTTCGGAGAGACCCAGTACTTC. This translates into CASSKGLVKFGETQYF.

The chain couples TRBV27 to TRBJ1-1, with 8 bases lining up with TRBD1. J gave up 1 base and V 5 bases, and 6 bases lay outside the gene matches. Looked up from germline, CDR1 is MNHEY and CDR2 is SMNVEV (reference sequence). This CDR3 comprises 15 residues. The CDR3 DNA reads TGTGCCAGCAGTCCGCGACAGGGGTCGAACACTGAAGCTTTCTTT. This encodes CASSPRQGSNTEAFF.

The chain combines TRBV5-4 with TRBJ1-3, with TRBD1 identical over 10 bases. The germline gives CDR1 SGHNT, CDR2 YYREEE (reference sequence). V dropped 0 bases and J dropped 7; count of bases not matched to a gene: 1. The length of the CDR3 is 14 residues. The CDR3 loop reads CASSLGQGANTIYF. The CDR3 nucleotides read TGTGCCAGCAGCTTGGGACAGGGGGCCAACACCATATATTTT.

This chain uses TRBV4-1 with TRBJ2-7; TRBD2 matches 10 bases. The CDR3 consists of 15 residues. Germline lookup yields CDR1 MGHRA and CDR2 YSYEKL. V shed 2 bases and J 4 bases; nucleotides not matched to a gene: 5. CDR3 bases: TGCGCCAGCAGCCAAACTAGCGGGACACAGTACGAGCAGTACTTC. Translation: CASSQTSGTQYEQYF.

V and J are TRBV27 and TRBJ1-5; 9 bases are shared with TRBD1. Germline lookup yields CDR1 MNHEY and CDR2 SMNVEV (reference sequence). This CDR3 contains 17 residues. The trim removed 5 bases at V and 6 bases at J, leaving 14 bases unmatched. Here the CDR3 DNA reads TGTGCCAGCAGTCCGAGTGGCGGGACAGGGTTCTCTCAGCCCCAGCATTTT. This encodes CASSPSGGTGFSQPQHF.

This chain joins TRBV14 and TRBJ1-1; 8 nucleotides match TRBD1. The germline CDR1 and CDR2 sequences are SGHDN and FVKESK. This CDR3 is built from 15 residues. The trim removed 4 bases at V and 3 bases at J, leaving 7 bases unmatched. The CDR3 bases are TGTGCCAGCAGCCCACACCAGGGGGCTTACACTGAAGCTTTCTTT. This sequence encodes CASSPHQGAYTEAFF.

The chain links TRBV7-8 to TRBJ2-7, with TRBD1 matching over 9 bases. This CDR3 has 15 residues. V was pared by 3 bases and J by 4 bases, with 7 bases of the junction left unmatched. Germline V gene sequence: CDR1 SGHVS, CDR2 FQNEAQ. CDR3 sequence reads: CASSLGQGGTYEQYF. The CDR3 coding sequence is TGTGCCAGCAGCTTGGGACAGGGTGGTACATACGAGCAGTACTTC.

This clone was found once. This chain links TRBV13 with TRBJ1-1; D is ambiguous. Trimming removed 2 bases at V and 1 base at J, with 5 bases between. Germline V lookup: CDR1 PRHDT, CDR2 FYEKMQ (reference sequence). The CDR3 consists of 13 residues. The CDR3 region is CASSLSGNTEAFF. CDR3 sequence (DNA): TGTGCCAGCAGCTTATCAGGGAACACTGAAGCTTTCTTT.

V gene TRBV19 combines with J gene TRBJ2-4, with D maybe TRBD2 (6 bases). The length of the CDR3 is 13 residues. Trimming pared 1 base from V and 9 bases from J, leaving 10 bases between. Per germline, CDR1 LNHDA and CDR2 SQIVND (reference sequence). CDR3 residues: CASSIAGVSIQYF. The CDR3 bases are TGTGCCAGTAGTATAGCGGGAGTTTCCATTCAGTACTTC.

CDR3 loop: CASSETRLAGHNEQFF. CDR3 sequence (DNA): TGCGCCAGCAGTGAGACGCGACTAGCGGGACACAATGAGCAGTTCTTC. This rearrangement joins TRBV10-1 to TRBJ2-1; TRBD2 matches 11 bases. Germline V gene data show CDR1 as WNHNN and CDR2 as SYGVQD (reference sequence). V dropped 2 bases and J dropped 5; count of bases not matched to a gene: 5. The CDR3 runs 16 residues.

A few counts support this clone. V and J are TRBV2 and TRBJ1-1; TRBD1 might be the D (6 bases). V gave up 8 bases and J gave up 3 bases, with 13 bases separating them. CDR3 length: 13 amino acids. The germline V gene has CDR1 SNHLY and CDR2 FYNNEI. The CDR3 here is CASGTGSYTEAFF. The CDR3 DNA reads TGTGCCAGCGGTACAGGGAGTTACACTGAAGCTTTCTTT.

The chain recombines TRBV2 with TRBJ2-5; 13 bases fit TRBD2. Germline CDR1 and CDR2: SNHLY and FYNNEI. The CDR3 contains 15 residues. Trimming cost V 2 bases and J 7 bases; bases outside gene matches: 4. For the CDR3, the DNA is TGTGCCAGCAGTGAATTAACTAGCGGGAGGGCGACCCAGTACTTC. Protein product: CASSELTSGRATQYF.

This chain uses TRBV4-3 with TRBJ1-2; 7 positions match TRBD1. The CDR3 is 17 amino acids. Unmatched junction bases numbered 11, after V lost 0 bases and J lost 4 bases. Germline CDR1 reads LGHNA; CDR2 reads YSLEER. Here the CDR3 DNA reads TGCGCCAGCAGCCAAGATTTGTTGTGGACAGGACCCTATGGCTACACCTTC. Translation: CASSQDLLWTGPYGYTF.

The DNA of the CDR3 is TGTGCCAGCAGCAGCCGGACAGGGGGAAATCAGCCCCAGCATTTT. Its protein is CASSSRTGGNQPQHF. This chain joins TRBV6-2 or TRBV6-3 and TRBJ1-5; 10 bases are a match to TRBD1. J was trimmed by 4 bases and V by 6 bases; bases with no gene match: 6. This CDR3 is built from 15 residues. Looked up from germline, CDR1 is MNHEY and CDR2 is SVGEGT.

This chain links TRBV6-5 with TRBJ1-1; perhaps TRBD1 as D (6 bases). Germline CDR1 and CDR2: MNHEY and SVGAGI. This CDR3 is built from 13 residues. V lost 7 bases, J lost 10 bases, and 19 bases lay in between. CDR3 in DNA: TGTGCCAGCACACCGCCGGGGGGCGGGCGAGCTTTCTTT. Protein product: CASTPPGGGRAFF.

V and J are TRBV19 and TRBJ2-7; D might be TRBD2 (6 bases). CDR1 LNHDA and CDR2 SQIVND come from the germline V gene (reference sequence). V was trimmed by 10 bases and J by 4 bases, leaving 11 bases between them. The CDR3 spans 11 residues. CDR3 protein: CATGREYEQYF. In nucleotides, the CDR3 is TGTGCCACCGGACGGGAGTACGAGCAGTACTTC.

This clone was seen only once. The chain carries TRBV2 and TRBJ2-2, with D perhaps TRBD2 (6 bases). V was shortened by 3 bases and J by 1 base, with 9 bases between the two germline ends. The CDR3 is 15 amino acids. CDR1 SNHLY and CDR2 FYNNEI come from the germline V gene. CDR3 in amino acids: CASSDGTENTGELFF. The CDR3 DNA reads as TGTGCCAGCAGTGATGGGACTGAGAACACCGGGGAGCTGTTTTTT.

The chain couples TRBV12-3 or TRBV12-4 to TRBJ2-7; D remains ambiguous. The V end was cut by 7 bases, the J end by 6 bases, with 13 bases between. This CDR3 comprises 12 residues. DNA for the CDR3: TGTGCCAGCACTCCCCTAACCGGCGAGCAGTACTTC. The encoded protein is CASTPLTGEQYF.

The CDR3 spells CASSLELGRVAQYF. The CDR3 DNA reads as TGTGCCAGCAGCTTAGAGTTGGGCAGGGTGGCGCAGTACTTC. V is TRBV7-2 and J is TRBJ2-7, with D perhaps matching TRBD1 (5 bases). Germline V gives CDR1 SGHTA, CDR2 FQGNSA. This CDR3 contains 14 residues. V was clipped by 1 base and J by 9 bases, with 16 bases between them.

This chain links TRBV25-1 with TRBJ2-5; 10 bases match TRBD2. The CDR3 contains 15 residues. Trimming cost V 4 bases and J 1 base; bases outside gene matches: 3. Germline CDR1 MGHDK, CDR2 SYGVNS. DNA for the CDR3: TGTGCCAGCAGTGGGACTAGCGGACCCCAAGAGACCCAGTACTTC. Encoded protein: CASSGTSGPQETQYF.